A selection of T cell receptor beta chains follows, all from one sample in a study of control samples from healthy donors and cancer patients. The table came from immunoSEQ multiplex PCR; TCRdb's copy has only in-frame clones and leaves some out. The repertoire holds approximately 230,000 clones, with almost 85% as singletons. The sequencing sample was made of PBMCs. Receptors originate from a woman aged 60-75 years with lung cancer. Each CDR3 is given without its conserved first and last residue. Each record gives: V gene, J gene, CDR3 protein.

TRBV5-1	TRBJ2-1	ASSFQGSGISYNEQF
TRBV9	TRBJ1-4	ASSPGPHGGEKLF
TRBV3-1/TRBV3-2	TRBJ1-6	ASSQPGPNSPLH
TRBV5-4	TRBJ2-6	ASSLGGDRALFSGANVLT
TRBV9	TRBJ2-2	ASSAFGTGGAGELF
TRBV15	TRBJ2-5	ATSGRHVVRIGGIEETQY
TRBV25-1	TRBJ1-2	ASSESATVNYGYT
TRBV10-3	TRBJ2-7	AISESGRGMVSYEQY
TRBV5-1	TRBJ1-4	ASSGMGITDEKLF
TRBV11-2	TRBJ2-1	ASSARQGQALNEQF
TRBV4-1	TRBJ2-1	ASSRSDSGSYNEQF
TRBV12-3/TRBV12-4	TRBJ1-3	ASSVRTLIY
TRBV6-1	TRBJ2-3	ASSEAGGNTDTQY
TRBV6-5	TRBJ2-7	VAAQGLVYEQY
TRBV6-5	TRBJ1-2	ASSTDLQGDGYT
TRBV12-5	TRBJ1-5	ASGLTQPQH
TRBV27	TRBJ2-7	ASSLSYTNSYEQY
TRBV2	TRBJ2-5	ASSVAGGPETQY
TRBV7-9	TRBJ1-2	ASSLDRDSRGYT
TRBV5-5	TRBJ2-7	ASSLTVYEQY
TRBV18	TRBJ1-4	ASSPLAKGGSTNEKLF
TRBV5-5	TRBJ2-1	ASSFGGSYNEQF
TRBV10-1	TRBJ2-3	ASSDTGGTDTQY